Each of the 32 T cell receptor beta chains below was sequenced from the same sample in a study of OX40 agonist ivuxolimab in advanced cancers. Receptor amplification or capture employed the immunoSEQ multiplex PCR assay. Sourced from immuneACCESS, this table was stored by TCRdb with only in-frame sequences that have V and J called. A share of the clones is absent; for the studies checked, an unresolved V gene accounts for under half, and the remainder has no known explanation. The sample table shows approximately 53,000 clones, and roughly 91% are seen once. The ten largest account for 24% of the sample. This specimen consisted of CD4+ or CD8+ T cells sorted from blood, obtained in a trial of the OX40 agonist ivuxolimab. The receptor set was obtained from an adult with an advanced solid tumor such as melanoma, head and neck, liver or kidney cancer.

The rearrangement joins TRBV5-6 to TRBJ2-7, with D maybe TRBD2 (5 bases). This CDR3 is built from 14 residues. V lost 2 bases and J 4 bases, leaving 13 bases between the germline ends. Germline V CDR1 and CDR2: SGHDT, YYEEEE. CDR3 bases: TGTGCCAGCAGCTTTTCTGCGGGCCGTTACGAGCAGTACTTC. Amino acid sequence: CASSFSAGRYEQYF. Supplemented by reference TRBV5-6 and TRBJ2-7, the full variable domain reads DAGVTQSPTHLIKTRGQQVTLRCSPKSGHDTVSWYQQALGQGPQFIFQYYEEEERQRGNFPDRFSGHQFPNYSSELNVNALLLGDSALYLCASSFSAGRYEQYFGPGTRLTVT.

The CDR3 here is CASSHFRGDSYGYTF. The CDR3 DNA follows: TGTGCCAGCAGTCACTTTCGGGGGGACAGCTATGGCTACACCTTC. The V and J genes are TRBV27 and TRBJ1-2; 7 bases map to TRBD1. The CDR3 is 15 amino acids. Trimming cost V 5 bases and J 4 bases; bases outside gene matches: 10. Germline V gene lookup returns CDR1 MNHEY and CDR2 SMNVEV (reference sequence).

This chain joins TRBV9 and TRBJ2-1; perhaps TRBD2 as D (5 bases). V lost 0 bases to trimming and J lost 3 bases, with 10 bases between them. Germline CDR1 reads SGDLS; CDR2 reads YYNGEE. The CDR3 has 15 residues. The CDR3 here is CASSVGRGSYNEQFF. Here the CDR3 DNA reads TGTGCCAGCAGCGTAGGTCGAGGGAGCTACAATGAGCAGTTCTTC.

The rearrangement links TRBV4-1 to TRBJ1-2; 7 nucleotides agree with TRBD1. Looked up from germline, CDR1 is MGHRA and CDR2 is YSYEKL. This CDR3 spans 14 amino acids. Germline trimming cut 2 bases from V and 3 bases from J; bases unmatched to any gene: 3. The CDR3 DNA follows: TGCGCCAGCAGCCAACGCAGGGGGGACTATGGCTACACCTTC. Translating gives CASSQRRGDYGYTF.

V and J are TRBV11-2 and TRBJ2-3; 7 bases line up with TRBD1. The CDR3 consists of 15 residues. Germline CDR1 is SGHAT and CDR2 is FQNNGV. V was clipped by 1 base and J by 2 bases; unmatched bases: 3. The CDR3 DNA is TGTGCCAGCAGCTTAGGGGACAGACACACAGATACGCAGTATTTT. Residues: CASSLGDRHTDTQYF.

DNA of the CDR3: TGTGCCAGCAGCCAGGGCTACTACAATGAGCAGTTCTTC. Its translation is CASSQGYYNEQFF. This chain joins TRBV14 and TRBJ2-1, with no clear D. The CDR3 extends over 13 amino acids. V dropped 3 bases and J dropped 3 bases, with 6 bases sitting between them. The germline V gene has CDR1 SGHDN and CDR2 FVKESK.

This sequence joins TRBV28 and TRBJ1-1; D gene uncertain. This CDR3 comprises 16 residues. Germline loops: CDR1 MDHEN, CDR2 SYDVKM. Deletions cut 3 bases from V and 2 bases from J, with 16 bases between. This chain's CDR3 is CASSLFLTETNTEAFF. The CDR3 nucleotides are TGTGCCAGCAGTTTGTTCCTGACGGAAACCAACACTGAAGCTTTCTTT.

The gene calls are TRBV9 and TRBJ2-1; the D is unclear. This CDR3 comprises 15 residues. CDR1 and CDR2 (germline): SGDLS, YYNGEE. V lost 1 base and J 0 bases, leaving 8 bases between the germline ends. CDR3 in DNA: TGTGCCAGCAGCGTATCTGTGAGCTCCTACAATGAGCAGTTCTTC. Amino acids: CASSVSVSSYNEQFF.

In DNA form, the CDR3 reads TGTGCCAGCAGCGTAGCGGACGGATTCTACAATGAGCAGTTCTTC. Translation: CASSVADGFYNEQFF. This sequence joins TRBV9 and TRBJ2-1; D is uncertain. Germline assignment: CDR1 SGDLS and CDR2 YYNGEE. This CDR3 contains 15 residues. V was cut by 0 bases and J by 3 bases, with 10 bases left in between.

A single count supports this clone. The chain employs TRBV30 and TRBJ2-1; TRBD2 might be the D (6 bases). There are 17 residues in the CDR3. V was clipped by 5 bases and J by 0 bases, with 20 bases between them. The germline V gene encodes CDR1 GTSNPN and CDR2 SVGIG (reference sequence). This CDR3 reads CAWPTLRGASSYNEQFF. The CDR3 region has the DNA TGTGCCTGGCCGACCCTGCGGGGTGCTAGCTCCTACAATGAGCAGTTCTTC.

This clone has just a few counts. The CDR3 loop is CASSRLTGTFATNEKLFF. CDR3 DNA: TGCGCCAGCAGCCGCCTGACCGGGACTTTTGCAACTAATGAAAAACTGTTTTTT. The J gene is TRBJ1-4, the V gene TRBV4-3, with a weak D call TRBD1 (5 bases). Trimming left V 4 bases short and J 0 bases short, with 18 bases between. The germline gives CDR1 LGHNA, CDR2 YSLEER. The CDR3 is 18 amino acids.

The chain recombines TRBV27 with TRBJ1-2, with D tentatively TRBD1 (5 bases). CDR1 and CDR2 (germline): MNHEY, SMNVEV (reference sequence). V was cut by 0 bases and J by 3 bases, with 20 bases left in between. The CDR3 totals 18 residues. The CDR3 protein is CASSLSPPFREGHYGYTF. The CDR3 DNA follows: TGTGCCAGCAGTTTATCCCCCCCTTTCAGGGAGGGTCACTATGGCTACACCTTC.

Only one count was recorded for this clone. This chain joins TRBV5-1 and TRBJ2-7; D possibly uses TRBD1 or TRBD2 (5 bases each). The CDR3 consists of 15 residues. V lost 4 bases to trimming and J lost 3 bases, with 17 bases between them. CDR1 SGHRS and CDR2 YFSETQ come from the germline V gene. CDR3 protein: CASSDGTVRGYEQYF. The CDR3 bases are TGCGCCAGCAGCGACGGGACGGTTCGAGGCTACGAGCAGTACTTC.

V gene TRBV7-8 combines with J gene TRBJ2-7; possible D gene TRBD2, 6 bases. Germline CDR1 is SGHVS and CDR2 is FQNEAQ. Trimming removed 5 bases from V and 2 bases from J, with 19 bases in between. This CDR3 region has 16 residues. The CDR3 nucleotides read TGTGCCAGCAGCCCTTCAGAGGGACTTAAACCCTACGAGCAGTACTTC. This gives the protein CASSPSEGLKPYEQYF.

The CDR3 DNA reads TGCGCCAGCAGCCTGACTAGTGGGAATGAGCAGTTCTTC. Translation: CASSLTSGNEQFF. The chain is built from TRBV5-1 and TRBJ2-1; D might be TRBD2 (6 bases). Germline CDR1 is SGHRS and CDR2 is YFSETQ. The CDR3 spans 13 residues. The V and J ends lost 4 bases and 7 bases respectively, with 12 bases between them.

The chain recombines TRBV7-8 with TRBJ2-3, with D unclear. V gave up 7 bases and J gave up 4 bases, with 18 bases separating them. The CDR3 spans 15 residues. CDR1 and CDR2 (germline): SGHVS, FQNEAQ. CDR3 coding DNA: TGTGCCAGCACCCCCCGGTCCCGCCCCGCAGATACGCAGTATTTT. Protein: CASTPRSRPADTQYF.

This CDR3 is CASSSGLFYGYTF. CDR3 nucleotides: TGTGCCAGCAGTTCGGGACTTTTCTATGGCTACACCTTC. The gene calls are TRBV6-5 and TRBJ1-2; maybe TRBD1 (5 bases). Germline-derived CDR1 and CDR2 are MNHEY and SVGAGI. With 4 bases removed from V and 4 bases from J, the gap between germline ends came to 10 bases. The CDR3 loop spans 13 amino acids.

V usage is TRBV5-4 and J usage is TRBJ1-2; D remains ambiguous. Germline lookup yields CDR1 SGHNT and CDR2 YYREEE (reference sequence). V lost 0 bases and J lost 3, with 12 bases in between. The CDR3 has 15 residues. CDR3: CASSLVQTVDYGYTF. CDR3 DNA: TGTGCCAGCAGCTTGGTACAGACGGTTGACTATGGCTACACCTTC.

The chain has TRBV4-3 and TRBJ2-4, with 13 bases lining up with TRBD2. CDR3 size: 17 residues. The trim removed 0 bases at V and 8 bases at J, leaving 7 bases unmatched. CDR1 LGHNA and CDR2 YSLEER come from the germline V gene. CDR3 region: CASSQDTSGRGWDIQYF. CDR3 DNA sequence: TGCGCCAGCAGCCAAGATACTAGCGGGAGGGGGTGGGACATTCAGTACTTC.

The chain employs TRBV6-5 and TRBJ2-1; TRBD2 aligns across 7 bases. With 6 bases clipped from V and 0 bases from J, the junction kept 5 bases outside the gene matches. CDR1 MNHEY and CDR2 SVGAGI come from the germline V gene. CDR3 length: 15 residues. Written as DNA, the CDR3 is TGTGCCAGCAGCCTAGCGGCAAGCTCCTACAATGAGCAGTTCTTC. This encodes CASSLAASSYNEQFF.

The CDR3 DNA follows: TGTGCCAGCAGTATCGACTCCCTTTTCTCCTACGAGCAGTACTTC. It codes for CASSIDSLFSYEQYF. The genes are TRBV27 and TRBJ2-7; the D is unclear. The germline V gene encodes CDR1 MNHEY and CDR2 SMNVEV (reference sequence). Trimming stripped 5 bases from V and 0 bases from J, with 14 bases between. This CDR3 is built from 15 residues.

This rearrangement joins TRBV13 to TRBJ2-7, with D perhaps TRBD1 (5 bases). CDR1 is PRHDT, CDR2 FYEKMQ, per germline (reference sequence). The length of the CDR3 is 13 residues. Trimming cost V 1 base and J 3 bases, with 7 bases left between them. CDR3 DNA: TGTGCCAGCAGCTTAGTAGACAGCTACGAGCAGTACTTC. This encodes CASSLVDSYEQYF.

This chain connects TRBV28 to TRBJ2-7; D remains ambiguous. Trimming pared 3 bases from V and 3 bases from J, leaving 12 bases between. The CDR3 contains 14 residues. Germline lookup yields CDR1 MDHEN and CDR2 SYDVKM. The CDR3 region is CASSFRDLIYEQYF. The DNA for the CDR3 is TGTGCCAGCAGTTTTAGAGACCTAATCTACGAGCAGTACTTC.

The chain links TRBV28 to TRBJ2-7; D is possibly TRBD1 (7 bases). Germline CDR1 is MDHEN and CDR2 is SYDVKM. The V and J ends lost 5 bases and 2 bases respectively, with 28 bases between them. The CDR3 is made up of 19 amino acids. The CDR3 nucleotides read TGTGCCAGCAGTGACCCGGGGGACAGTCCTGATAGAGGTCCCTACGAGCAGTACTTC. Amino acids: CASSDPGDSPDRGPYEQYF.

This sequence joins TRBV6-5 and TRBJ1-2, with 7 bases that match TRBD1. Trimming at V came to 5 bases and at J to 2 bases, leaving 5 bases not matched to a gene. The germline V gene has CDR1 MNHEY and CDR2 SVGAGI. The CDR3 is made up of 14 amino acids. For the CDR3, the DNA is TGTGCCAGCAGTCAAGGGGGCTCGAACTATGGCTACACCTTC. This encodes CASSQGGSNYGYTF.

V gene TRBV5-1 combines with J gene TRBJ2-1; 10 bases map to TRBD2. V shed 4 bases, J shed 4 bases, and the junction held 14 bases outside the gene matches. Germline V gene sequence: CDR1 SGHRS, CDR2 YFSETQ. The CDR3 runs 18 residues. CDR3 residues: CASSPEPGLLAGYNEQFF. The CDR3 DNA sequence: TGCGCCAGCAGCCCGGAACCGGGGCTACTAGCGGGGTACAATGAGCAGTTCTTC.

The CDR3 loop is CASSIASGWTGRSYEQYF. In DNA form, the CDR3 reads TGCGCCAGCAGCATAGCTTCGGGGTGGACAGGACGCTCCTACGAGCAGTACTTC. The V call is TRBV4-3, the J call TRBJ2-7; 7 nucleotides match TRBD1. Germline V gene sequence: CDR1 LGHNA, CDR2 YSLEER. The CDR3 totals 18 residues. V lost 5 bases and J lost 0; bases outside the gene matches: 16.

In this sample, this clone turned up once. The J gene is TRBJ2-2, the V gene TRBV19, with 10 bases that match TRBD1. The CDR3 covers 14 residues. Germline trimming cut 5 bases from V and 6 bases from J; bases unmatched to any gene: 3. Germline V CDR1 and CDR2: LNHDA, SQIVND (reference sequence). The CDR3 reads CASSPGQGAGELFF. The DNA of the CDR3 is TGTGCCAGTAGTCCCGGACAGGGGGCCGGGGAGCTGTTTTTT.

The chain combines TRBV2 with TRBJ2-5; possibly TRBD1 or TRBD2 for D (5 bases each). V lost 4 bases to trimming and J lost 1 base, with 16 bases between them. The CDR3 is made up of 16 amino acids. CDR1 SNHLY and CDR2 FYNNEI come from the germline V gene. The CDR3 loop is CASSGGPGTFQETQYF. DNA of the CDR3: TGTGCCAGCAGTGGGGGACCCGGGACCTTCCAAGAGACCCAGTACTTC.

The chain joins TRBV7-2 to TRBJ2-3; D gene unclear. Germline CDR1 is SGHTA and CDR2 is FQGNSA. The germline V and J ends were trimmed by 1 base and 5 bases, with 13 bases remaining between them. The CDR3 has 15 residues. CDR3 in DNA: TGTGCCAGCAGCTTAGACCTACCTGGGGTAGATACGCAGTATTTT. It specifies CASSLDLPGVDTQYF.

The chain is built from TRBV28 and TRBJ1-1; tentative D call: TRBD1 (6 bases). V dropped 8 bases and J dropped 6 bases, with 10 bases sitting between them. The CDR3 loop spans 11 amino acids. Germline assignment: CDR1 MDHEN and CDR2 SYDVKM. In nucleotides, the CDR3 is TGTGCCAGCGGGGACACCCCTGAAGCTTTCTTT. This gives the protein CASGDTPEAFF.

In DNA, the CDR3 is TGCGCCAGCAGTTCAACAGGGGGCTTAATCTACGAGCAGTACTTC. Protein product: CASSSTGGLIYEQYF. This chain uses TRBV10-2 with TRBJ2-7, with TRBD1 matching 9 bases. The germline V gene encodes CDR1 WSHSY and CDR2 SAAADI. The CDR3 is 15 amino acids. Unmatched junction bases numbered 8, after V lost 5 bases and J lost 3 bases.